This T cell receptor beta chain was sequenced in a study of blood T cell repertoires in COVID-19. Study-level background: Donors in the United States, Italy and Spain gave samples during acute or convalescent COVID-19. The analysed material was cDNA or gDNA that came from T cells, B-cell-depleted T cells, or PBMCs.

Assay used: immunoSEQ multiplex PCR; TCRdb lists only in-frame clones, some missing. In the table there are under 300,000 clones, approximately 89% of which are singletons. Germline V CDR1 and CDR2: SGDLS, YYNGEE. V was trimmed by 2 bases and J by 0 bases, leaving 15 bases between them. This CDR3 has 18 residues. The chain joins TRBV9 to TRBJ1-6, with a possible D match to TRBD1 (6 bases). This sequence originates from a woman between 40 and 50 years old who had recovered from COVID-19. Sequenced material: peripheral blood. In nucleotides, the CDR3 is TGTGCCAGCAGCGTCTCAGAGGGGGTGAGCTCCTATAATTCACCCCTCCACTTT. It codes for CASSVSEGVSSYNSPLHF.